This T cell receptor (beta chain) came from a study of vaccination effects on CD4 cells after COVID-19. Looking at the study overall: After the second dose, samples were taken at median day 72. Whole-study findings and limits: Late post-vaccination samples showed marked contraction of infection- and vaccine-induced clones.

ViraFEST assay sequencing came after antigen-specific CD4+ T cells were expanded with viral peptide pools. CD4+ T cell isolation took place after more than eight days of culture. Vaccine administered to participants consisted of two doses of either BNT162b2 or mRNA-1273. Each culture well received some 2.2 million PBMC. These cells were then cultured in IMDM with roughly 9 IU/ml IL-2 and 10 ug/ml peptides. Germline CDR1 MNHEY, CDR2 SVGAGI. The ends were cut back, 6 bases at V and 4 bases at J, with 18 bases in the middle. CDR3 length: 15 residues. On this clone itself: Antigen: not known.

Using immunoSEQ multiplex PCR, the repertoire was profiled, and TCRdb retains in-frame clones only, with some absent. The table records roughly 24,000 clones, roughly 80% of them present only once. The genes are TRBV6-5 and TRBJ1-2, with TRBD1 as a possible D gene (5 bases). The TCR sequence derives from a human donor who received a COVID-19 vaccine. The sequences come from CD4+ T cells from PBMCs cultured with HCoV-NL63 spike peptides, collected after COVID-19 vaccination. In nucleotides, the CDR3 is TGTGCCAGCAGCTATCCGGGCCTAGGGACCTATGGCTACACCTTC. Its translation is CASSYPGLGTYGYTF.